This T cell receptor beta chain was sequenced in a study of response to subunit inactivated influenza vaccine (dated by TCRdb to 2017 to 2018). Some background on the complete study: Deep quantitative profiling of the T cell receptor repertoire was used in the study to follow responses to a trivalent subunit inactivated influenza vaccine.

The library was obtained by RT-PCR. These reads were obtained on an Illumina HiSeq 2500. TCRdb reprocessed the public reads (quality trimming at Q25 with fastp, clone calling with MiXCR) and kept in-frame beta chains. Duplicate CDR3 protein sequences are folded into a single record with the most common DNA and genes. Here the sample has about 300,000 distinct CDR3 sequences; 21% occur a single time. In total, the top ten clones hold more than 8.5% of the sample. Points the paper makes about the study in general: According to the authors, only a limited number of new T cells may be recruited by each seasonal influenza vaccination.

A word on this clonotype: It has no known antigen specificity. One base away there is no much larger clone; base qualities are not given.

The sequenced sample was PBMCs from blood, obtained less than 22 months after vaccination. The clonotype originates from a man between 50 and 69 years old who received an inactivated influenza vaccine. Donor details come from another sample of the same person, matched by shared clones.

The DNA sequence is TGTGCCAGCAGCCGGGGGACAGGGGATATTCAAGAGACCCAGTACTTC. It is translated as CASSRGTGDIQETQYF. The chain joins TRBV7-6 to TRBJ2-5; 10 central bases correspond to TRBD1. Including cysteine and phenylalanine, the CDR3 has 16 amino acids. The DNA shown is the 48-base CDR3, in frame from base 1. Per the germline V gene, SGHVS is the CDR1 and FNYEAQ is the CDR2. Trimming removed 5 bases from V and 2 bases from J; the gene matches leave 8 bases unexplained.